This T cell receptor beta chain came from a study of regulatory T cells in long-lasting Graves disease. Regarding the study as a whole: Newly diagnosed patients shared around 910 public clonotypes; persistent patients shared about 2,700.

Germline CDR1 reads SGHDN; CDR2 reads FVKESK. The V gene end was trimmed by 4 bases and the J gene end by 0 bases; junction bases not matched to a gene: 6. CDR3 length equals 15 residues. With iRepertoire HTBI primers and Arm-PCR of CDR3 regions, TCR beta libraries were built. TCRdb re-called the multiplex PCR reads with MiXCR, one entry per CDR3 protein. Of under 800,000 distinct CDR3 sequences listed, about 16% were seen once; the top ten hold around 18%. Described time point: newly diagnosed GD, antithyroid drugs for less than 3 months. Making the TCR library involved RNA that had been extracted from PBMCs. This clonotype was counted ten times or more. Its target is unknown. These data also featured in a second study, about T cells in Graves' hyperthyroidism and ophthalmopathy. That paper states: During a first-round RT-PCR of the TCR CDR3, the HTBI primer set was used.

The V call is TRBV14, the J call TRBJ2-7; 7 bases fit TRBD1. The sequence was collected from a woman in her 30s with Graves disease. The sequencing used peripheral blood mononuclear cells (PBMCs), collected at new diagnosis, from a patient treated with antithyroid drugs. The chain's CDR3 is CASSPRQGFSYEQYF. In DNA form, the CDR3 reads TGTGCCAGCAGCCCCAGACAGGGCTTCTCCTACGAGCAGTACTTC.